This passage covers 27 T cell receptor beta chains from one sample sequenced in a study of blood T cell repertoires in COVID-19. Measured with immunoSEQ multiplex PCR; TCRdb has only the in-frame clones, and not every one. The top ten clones hold around 9.6% of a sample with 250,000 to 300,000 clones, 88% of them seen once. Sequencing input: peripheral blood. These receptors came from a woman in her 70s with COVID-19, enrolled during active disease.

The rearrangement links TRBV18 to TRBJ2-7; 8 nucleotides match TRBD2. The CDR3 is 12 residues long. V trimming: 4 bases; J trimming: 5 bases; junction bases outside the gene matches: 1. Germline V gives CDR1 KGHSH, CDR2 LQKENI. In DNA, the CDR3 is TGTGCCAGCTCACAGACTAGCGACGAGCAGTACTTC. It is translated as CASSQTSDEQYF.

This chain joins TRBV9 and TRBJ2-7, with a possible D match to TRBD1 (6 bases). The CDR3 is 16 residues long. CDR1 is SGDLS and CDR2 is YYNGEE in the germline V gene. Trimming pared 1 base from V and 5 bases from J, leaving 19 bases between. CDR3 amino acids: CASSVPQDGQFHEQYF. In nucleotides, the CDR3 is TGTGCCAGCAGCGTACCTCAGGACGGACAGTTCCACGAGCAGTACTTC.

CDR3: CASSPPLELETQYF. The CDR3 DNA reads as TGTGCCAGCTCACCACCACTAGAGTTAGAGACCCAGTACTTC. The chain employs TRBV18 and TRBJ2-5; D may be TRBD2 (5 bases). Germline loops: CDR1 KGHSH, CDR2 LQKENI. V lost 0 bases and J lost 4, with 9 bases in between. The CDR3 sequence is 14 residues long.

The V and J genes are TRBV7-8 and TRBJ2-1, with a tentative D call TRBD2 (5 bases). The CDR3 contains 13 residues. Germline lookup yields CDR1 SGHVS and CDR2 FQNEAQ. The germline V and J ends were trimmed by 3 bases and 5 bases, with 8 bases remaining between them. CDR3: CASSFGRDNEQFF. CDR3 bases: TGTGCCAGCAGCTTCGGGCGGGACAATGAGCAGTTCTTC.

This rearrangement joins TRBV7-9 to TRBJ1-4; the D gene is possibly TRBD1 (6 bases). Trimming left V 4 bases short and J 2 bases short, with 14 bases between. The CDR3 has 16 amino acids. The germline gives CDR1 SEHNR, CDR2 FQNEAQ (reference sequence). The CDR3: CASSSNRVRTNEKLFF. Written as DNA, the CDR3 is TGTGCCAGCAGCTCAAACAGGGTCCGGACTAATGAAAAACTGTTTTTT.

For the CDR3, the DNA is TGTGCCAGCAGCTTGGGACTAGCGGGACCTAGCACAGATACGCAGTATTTT. Its protein is CASSLGLAGPSTDTQYF. This chain joins TRBV5-4 and TRBJ2-3, with 11 bases that match TRBD2. Trimming took 0 bases from V and 0 from J; bases not matched to a gene: 3. The CDR3 contains 17 residues. CDR1 and CDR2 from the germline V gene are SGHNT and YYREEE (reference sequence).

This sequence joins TRBV9 and TRBJ1-3, with D possibly matching TRBD1 (6 bases). Trimming cost V 0 bases and J 0 bases, with 7 bases left between them. Germline V gene lookup returns CDR1 SGDLS and CDR2 YYNGEE. The CDR3 sequence is 15 residues long. In nucleotides, the CDR3 is TGTGCCAGCAGCGTAGGACAGGTCTCTGGAAACACCATATATTTT. The encoded protein is CASSVGQVSGNTIYF.

The rearrangement uses TRBV30 and TRBJ2-1; weak D call: TRBD2 (5 bases). The CDR3 has 13 residues. Trimming pared 0 bases from V and 5 bases from J, leaving 8 bases between. Germline CDR1 and CDR2: GTSNPN and SVGIG (reference sequence). DNA of the CDR3: TGTGCCTGGAGTGTTGGAGGTAACAATGAGCAGTTCTTC. It translates to CAWSVGGNNEQFF.

The chain joins TRBV5-4 to TRBJ2-5, with 11 nucleotides matching TRBD1. The junction had 2 bases not matched to a gene; V was cut back by 0 bases and J by 4 bases. Per germline, CDR1 SGHNT and CDR2 YYREEE (reference sequence). The CDR3 covers 15 residues. The CDR3 bases are TGTGCCAGCAGCTTGGGGACAGGGGGCGGAGAGACCCAGTACTTC. Residues: CASSLGTGGGETQYF.

V gene TRBV18 combines with J gene TRBJ1-5; maybe TRBD1 (6 bases). CDR1 KGHSH and CDR2 LQKENI come from the germline V gene. The CDR3 is made up of 13 amino acids. Between the trimmed V and J ends, which lost 8 bases and 6 bases, there was a span of 14 bases. Here the CDR3 DNA reads TGTGCCAGCAGTCCCGGGACAAGTCAGCCCCAGCATTTT. Protein sequence: CASSPGTSQPQHF.

V usage is TRBV13 and J usage is TRBJ1-1, with 8 bases identical to TRBD1. The ends lost 5 bases at V and 6 bases at J; junction bases unmatched: 14. Germline CDR1 PRHDT, CDR2 FYEKMQ (reference sequence). The CDR3 has 16 residues. In nucleotides, the CDR3 is TGTGCCAGCAGCGCAGGACAGGGTCGTTTTGACGCTGAAGCTTTCTTT. It translates to CASSAGQGRFDAEAFF.

The rearrangement links TRBV30 to TRBJ2-7, with 7 bases fitting TRBD1. Germline lookup yields CDR1 GTSNPN and CDR2 SVGIG (reference sequence). The ends lost 2 bases at V and 6 bases at J; junction bases unmatched: 10. The CDR3 has 14 amino acids. DNA for the CDR3: TGTGCCTGGAGTTCAACTGCAGGGGGATTCGAGCAGTACTTC. Its protein product is CAWSSTAGGFEQYF.

The rearrangement uses TRBV12-5 and TRBJ1-5, with D perhaps matching TRBD1 (6 bases). The CDR3 length is 12 residues. Germline CDR1 LGHNT, CDR2 FRNRAP. The V and J ends lost 5 bases and 5 bases respectively, with 7 bases between them. The chain's CDR3 is CASGEGDQPQHF. In DNA form, the CDR3 reads TGTGCTAGTGGTGAGGGGGATCAGCCCCAGCATTTT.

This clone was observed a few times. The rearrangement joins TRBV11-3 to TRBJ1-3, with 7 positions matching TRBD1. V was pared by 2 bases and J by 3 bases, with 4 bases of the junction left unmatched. The CDR3 totals 15 residues. Per the germline V gene, CDR1 is SGHNT and CDR2 is YENEEA. The CDR3 sequence: CASSLFTGDGNTIYF. CDR3 nucleotides: TGTGCCAGCAGCTTATTCACAGGGGATGGAAACACCATATATTTT. The whole variable domain, remainder taken from reference TRBV11-3 and TRBJ1-3, is EAGVVQSPRYKIIEKKQPVAFWCNPISGHNTLYWYLQNLGQGPELLIRYENEEAVDDSQLPKDRFSAERLKGVDSTLKIQPAELGDSAVYLCASSLFTGDGNTIYFGEGSWLTVV.

As for this clone: The sample contains more than one DNA sequence encoding this CDR3. The chain links TRBV18 to TRBJ1-1; 8 bases line up with TRBD1. The V gene's germline CDR1 is KGHSH and CDR2 LQKENI. The CDR3 has 14 amino acids. Trimming removed 6 bases from V and 1 base from J; junction bases left unmatched: 4. CDR3 amino acids: CASSPGQENTEAFF. In DNA, the CDR3 is TGTGCCAGCTCCCCGGGACAGGAGAACACTGAAGCTTTCTTT. The complete variable domain, with remaining parts taken from reference TRBV18 and TRBJ1-1, reads NAGVMQNPRHLVRRRGQEARLRCSPMKGHSHVYWYRQLPEEGLKFMVYLQKENIIDESGMPKERFSAEFPKEGPSILRIQQVVRGDSAAYFCASSPGQENTEAFFGQGTRLTVV.

The chain recombines TRBV18 with TRBJ2-7; 11 bases map to TRBD2. CDR1 and CDR2 from the germline V gene are KGHSH and LQKENI. Unmatched junction bases numbered 7, after V lost 5 bases and J lost 4 bases. This CDR3 is 15 amino acids long. DNA for the CDR3: TGTGCCAGCTCAATAGCGGGAGGGCCGACGTACGAGCAGTACTTC. The encoded protein is CASSIAGGPTYEQYF.

This clone was picked up one time. The chain uses TRBV6-1 and TRBJ2-5; the D is unclear. This CDR3 region has 12 residues. The V end lost 1 base, the J end lost 3 bases, and 3 bases lay between the germline ends. Germline loops: CDR1 MNHNS, CDR2 SASEGT. CDR3 nucleotide sequence: TGTGCCAGCAGTGAAGTAGAAGAGACCCAGTACTTC. Encoded protein: CASSEVEETQYF.

The chain links TRBV7-2 to TRBJ1-5; D is possibly TRBD1 (5 bases). The germline V gene encodes CDR1 SGHTA and CDR2 FQGNSA. Deletions cut 5 bases from V and 3 bases from J, with 23 bases between. The CDR3 covers 18 residues. In DNA form, the CDR3 reads TGTGCCAGCAGCCCGATCGTACCGGCTCCAGGGTTCAATCAGCCCCAGCATTTT. Translated: CASSPIVPAPGFNQPQHF.

This sequence joins TRBV6-5 and TRBJ2-1, with TRBD2 as a possible D gene (6 bases). Germline CDR1 is MNHEY and CDR2 is SVGAGI. The V end lost 1 base, the J end lost 1 base, and 11 bases lay between the germline ends. CDR3 size: 16 residues. In nucleotides, the CDR3 is TGTGCCAGCAGTTACTTCGGGGGTGCTTCCTACAATGAGCAGTTCTTC. Translation gives CASSYFGGASYNEQFF.

The CDR3 bases are TGTGCCAGCACCCTCAGGGGCTCGGAGTCACCCCTCCACTTT. Amino acids: CASTLRGSESPLHF. The chain uses TRBV5-4 and TRBJ1-6, with D perhaps matching TRBD1 (6 bases). Germline CDR1 is SGHNT and CDR2 is YYREEE (reference sequence). V lost 6 bases to trimming and J lost 10 bases, with 17 bases between them. CDR3 length: 14 amino acids.

This clone was observed once. The chain is built from TRBV11-2 and TRBJ1-1, with D maybe TRBD1 (5 bases). Trimming left V 2 bases short and J 4 bases short, with 17 bases between. Germline-derived CDR1 and CDR2 are SGHAT and FQNNGV. The CDR3 is 16 amino acids. CDR3 sequence reads: CASSLIFGGTGTEAFF. The DNA of the CDR3 is TGTGCCAGCAGCTTAATTTTCGGGGGTACGGGCACTGAAGCTTTCTTT.

The CDR3 DNA reads as TGCAGCGTTCCGATGACTATTCTTGAGACCCAGTACTTC. This sequence encodes CSVPMTILETQYF. The chain employs TRBV29-1 and TRBJ2-5, with D possibly TRBD2 on 5 matching bases. Trimming took off 5 bases at V and 5 bases at J, with 15 bases between the two ends. This CDR3 is 13 amino acids long. Per the germline V gene, CDR1 is SQVTM and CDR2 is ANQGSEA.

The V gene is TRBV27, the J gene TRBJ1-1; TRBD1 matches 9 bases. Germline-derived CDR1 and CDR2 are MNHEY and SMNVEV (reference sequence). The CDR3 covers 17 residues. J was trimmed by 0 bases and V by 5 bases; bases with no gene match: 10. Here the CDR3 DNA reads TGTGCCAGCAGTAAACAGGGGGCGGATTTCATGAACACTGAAGCTTTCTTT. Translation gives CASSKQGADFMNTEAFF.

This clone was seen a handful of times. The chain uses TRBV29-1 and TRBJ1-2; D is possibly TRBD1 (6 bases). Trimming shortened V by 3 bases and J by 6 bases, and 11 bases separated the two germline ends. Looked up from germline, CDR1 is SQVTM and CDR2 is ANQGSEA. This CDR3 has 12 amino acids. CDR3 bases: TGCAGCGTTGACCAGGGGAGGGATGGCTACACCTTC. This translates into CSVDQGRDGYTF.

There are a few counts of this clone. The J gene is TRBJ2-1, the V gene TRBV7-6; TRBD2 might be the D (5 bases). Looked up from germline, CDR1 is SGHVS and CDR2 is FNYEAQ. The V and J ends lost 4 bases and 8 bases respectively, with 21 bases between them. This CDR3 spans 16 amino acids. The chain's CDR3 is CASSSKLASGSDEQFF. The CDR3 DNA is TGTGCCAGCAGCTCCAAGCTAGCTTCGGGTAGCGATGAGCAGTTCTTC.

In its sample, this clone was seen a few times. The gene calls are TRBV7-9 and TRBJ1-2; a possible D gene is TRBD1 (6 bases). There are 12 residues in the CDR3. The germline V and J ends were trimmed by 7 bases and 5 bases, with 11 bases remaining between them. Germline V gene sequence: CDR1 SEHNR, CDR2 FQNEAQ (reference sequence). The CDR3 DNA reads TGTGCCAGCACGCGGACAGATTATGGCTACACCTTC. It translates to CASTRTDYGYTF. The whole variable domain, remainder taken from reference TRBV7-9 and TRBJ1-2, is DTGVSQNPRHKITKRGQNVTFRCDPISEHNRLYWYRQTLGQGPEFLTYFQNEAQLEKSRLLSDRFSAERPKGSFSTLEIQRTEQGDSAMYLCASTRTDYGYTFGSGTRLTVV.

CDR3 sequence: CASSPFQGYQPQHF. CDR3 nucleotide sequence: TGTGCCAGCAGTCCATTCCAGGGGTATCAGCCCCAGCATTTT. This chain joins TRBV28 and TRBJ1-5; D may be TRBD1 (6 bases). The ends were cut back, 5 bases at V and 5 bases at J, with 13 bases in the middle. The CDR3 runs to 14 residues. In germline, CDR1 is MDHEN, CDR2 SYDVKM.